The 28 T cell receptor beta chains presented below share a single source sample, sequenced in a study of T cell changes during pregnancy in multiple sclerosis. TCRdb's copy holds only in-frame clones and misses some; the assay was immunoSEQ multiplex PCR. The data contain more than 55,000 clones, about 90% of them singletons. The sample was peripheral blood, taken in the third trimester of pregnancy. Receptors originate from a female donor in good health, enrolled as a control in a pregnancy study.

This clone has just a few counts. The chain's CDR3 is CASSQDVGTGSYEQYF. The CDR3 nucleotides read TGTGCCAGCAGCCAAGATGTAGGTACAGGGTCCTACGAGCAGTACTTC. The chain has TRBV4-2 and TRBJ2-7; D is perhaps TRBD1 (6 bases). The CDR3 runs to 16 residues. The germline CDR1 and CDR2 sequences are LGHNA and YNFKEQ. The germline V and J ends were trimmed by 0 bases and 1 base, with 13 bases remaining between them.

The chain employs TRBV29-1 and TRBJ2-3; the D is unclear. CDR3 length: 13 amino acids. V shed 4 bases and J shed 2 bases, with 10 bases lying between them. Germline values: CDR1 SQVTM, CDR2 ANQGSEA. The CDR3, as DNA: TGCAGCGTTGTCCCGGTTGACACAGATACGCAGTATTTT. Residues: CSVVPVDTDTQYF.

In this sample, this clone turned up once. The rearrangement links TRBV2 to TRBJ2-1; D is perhaps TRBD2 (6 bases). The germline gives CDR1 SNHLY, CDR2 FYNNEI. V gave up 5 bases and J gave up 2 bases, with 13 bases separating them. This CDR3 contains 15 residues. This chain's CDR3 is CASSPVGGAYNEQFF. CDR3 in DNA: TGTGCCAGCAGTCCTGTGGGGGGAGCCTACAATGAGCAGTTCTTC.

The V and J genes are TRBV29-1 and TRBJ2-3; possible D gene TRBD2, 5 bases. CDR1 is SQVTM, CDR2 ANQGSEA, per germline. V shed 1 base and J shed 8 bases, with 13 bases lying between them. The CDR3 has 13 residues. This CDR3 is CSVEAITGGTQYF. CDR3 bases: TGCAGCGTTGAAGCCATCACCGGAGGTACGCAGTATTTT.

The chain recombines TRBV6-4 with TRBJ2-2; 7 positions agree with TRBD2. CDR1 is MRHNA, CDR2 SNTAGT, per germline. The CDR3 consists of 14 residues. Unmatched junction bases numbered 2, after V lost 2 bases and J lost 5 bases. CDR3 region: CASSDGEGTGELFF. The DNA of the CDR3 is TGTGCCAGCAGTGACGGGGAGGGAACCGGGGAGCTGTTTTTT.

In its sample, this clone was seen once. The sample holds other DNA sequences that translate to the same CDR3. The V and J genes are TRBV27 and TRBJ2-5; 12 bases fit TRBD2. Germline-derived CDR1 and CDR2 are MNHEY and SMNVEV (reference sequence). V lost 6 bases to trimming and J lost 5 bases; unmatched junction nucleotides: 4. This CDR3 comprises 14 residues. The CDR3 DNA reads TGTGCCAGCAGGGGACTAGCGGGCCGGGAGACCCAGTACTTC. Its translation is CASRGLAGRETQYF.

The chain carries TRBV11-2 and TRBJ2-7; D remains unclear. This CDR3 is built from 13 residues. V was cut by 1 base and J by 0 bases, with 4 bases left in between. Germline V lookup: CDR1 SGHAT, CDR2 FQNNGV. Here the CDR3 reads CASSLGSSYEQYF. CDR3 DNA: TGTGCCAGCAGCTTAGGGAGCTCCTACGAGCAGTACTTC. The full variable domain, rest sourced from reference TRBV11-2 and TRBJ2-7, is EAGVAQSPRYKIIEKRQSVAFWCNPISGHATLYWYQQILGQGPKLLIQFQNNGVVDDSQLPKDRFSAERLKGVDSTLKIQPAKLEDSAVYLCASSLGSSYEQYFGPGTRLTVT.

The chain employs TRBV18 and TRBJ2-1, with no clear D. CDR3 length: 17 amino acids. The germline V gene encodes CDR1 KGHSH and CDR2 LQKENI. The ends were cut back, 3 bases at V and 5 bases at J, with 20 bases in the middle. The CDR3 coding sequence is TGTGCCAGCTCACCCAGACCTGGGCGAAACAACAACAATGAGCAGTTCTTC. Amino acid sequence: CASSPRPGRNNNNEQFF.

This clone was counted once. The rearrangement links TRBV7-9 to TRBJ1-1, with TRBD1 matching over 9 bases. The CDR3 consists of 17 residues. V lost 5 bases, J lost 4 bases, and 14 bases stayed unmatched. Germline V gene sequence: CDR1 SEHNR, CDR2 FQNEAQ (reference sequence). The CDR3 spells CASSEFGTGLDGTEAFF. The CDR3 DNA sequence: TGTGCCAGCAGCGAATTTGGGACAGGGTTGGATGGCACTGAAGCTTTCTTT.

The rearrangement uses TRBV18 and TRBJ2-7, with 8 bases lining up with TRBD1. Looked up from germline, CDR1 is KGHSH and CDR2 is LQKENI. V shed 0 bases and J 3 bases; nucleotides not matched to a gene: 4. The length of the CDR3 is 15 residues. The CDR3 DNA reads as TGTGCCAGCTCACCACCTGGACAGGGAATCTACGAGCAGTACTTC. Residues: CASSPPGQGIYEQYF.

The chain couples TRBV18 to TRBJ1-1; D is unresolved. The CDR3 contains 15 residues. Germline V lookup: CDR1 KGHSH, CDR2 LQKENI. Trimming removed 3 bases at V and 1 base at J, with 12 bases between. This CDR3 reads CASSPPRGWNTEAFF. The CDR3 DNA follows: TGTGCCAGCTCACCTCCACGAGGTTGGAACACTGAAGCTTTCTTT.

The rearrangement joins TRBV27 to TRBJ2-7, with D perhaps matching TRBD1 (6 bases). Germline V gene sequence: CDR1 MNHEY, CDR2 SMNVEV (reference sequence). V was shortened by 2 bases and J by 2 bases, with 16 bases between the two germline ends. The CDR3 runs to 16 residues. This CDR3 is CASSLAVGDTTYEQYF. CDR3 coding DNA: TGTGCCAGCAGTTTAGCGGTAGGGGACACCACCTACGAGCAGTACTTC.

The rearrangement joins TRBV5-1 to TRBJ1-1; D is uncertain. The length of the CDR3 is 14 residues. From germline, CDR1 is SGHRS and CDR2 YFSETQ. V was cut by 4 bases and J by 6 bases, with 16 bases left in between. CDR3 in amino acids: CASSASHSPAEAFF. For the CDR3, the DNA is TGCGCCAGCAGCGCCTCCCACTCCCCCGCTGAAGCTTTCTTT. The full variable domain, its missing parts supplied by reference TRBV5-1 and TRBJ1-1, is KAGVTQTPRYLIKTRGQQVTLSCSPISGHRSVSWYQQTPGQGLQFLFEYFSETQRNKGNFPGRFSGRQFSNSRSEMNVSTLELGDSALYLCASSASHSPAEAFFGQGTRLTVV.

The gene calls are TRBV30 and TRBJ2-1; D might be TRBD2 (5 bases). The V gene's germline CDR1 is GTSNPN and CDR2 SVGIG (reference sequence). Trimming removed 4 bases from V and 6 bases from J, with 16 bases in between. The CDR3 covers 14 residues. The CDR3 DNA follows: TGTGCCTGGAATAATCTCGGACTTTCCAATGAGCAGTTCTTC. Its protein is CAWNNLGLSNEQFF.

The chain is built from TRBV5-8 and TRBJ2-1; TRBD2 matches at 7 bases. J gave up 0 bases and V 9 bases, and 9 bases lay outside the gene matches. The CDR3 length is 15 residues. Germline V gene lookup returns CDR1 SGHTS and CDR2 YDEGEE. DNA of the CDR3: TGTGCCAACTCGGAAGCGGGGATCTCCTACAATGAGCAGTTCTTC. It is translated as CANSEAGISYNEQFF.

CDR3 amino acids: CASNREGADEQYF. The CDR3 nucleotides read TGCGCCAGCAACCGAGAGGGGGCGGACGAGCAGTACTTC. V is TRBV5-1 and J is TRBJ2-7; 7 bases line up with TRBD1. CDR3 size: 13 residues. The trim removed 6 bases at V and 5 bases at J, leaving 8 bases unmatched. CDR1 and CDR2 from the germline V gene are SGHRS and YFSETQ. Filled out from reference TRBV5-1 and TRBJ2-7, the complete variable domain reads KAGVTQTPRYLIKTRGQQVTLSCSPISGHRSVSWYQQTPGQGLQFLFEYFSETQRNKGNFPGRFSGRQFSNSRSEMNVSTLELGDSALYLCASNREGADEQYFGPGTRLTVT.

The chain joins TRBV2 to TRBJ2-3; D is undetermined. The V gene's germline CDR1 is SNHLY and CDR2 FYNNEI. V lost 2 bases and J 1 base, leaving 7 bases between the germline ends. The CDR3 has 14 amino acids. CDR3: CASSESSGTDTQYF. The CDR3 nucleotides read TGTGCCAGCAGTGAATCCAGCGGCACAGATACGCAGTATTTT.

This rearrangement joins TRBV29-1 to TRBJ2-6, with TRBD2 as a possible D gene (7 bases). CDR1 and CDR2 (germline): SQVTM, ANQGSEA. CDR3 length: 21 residues. Trimming cost V 0 bases and J 2 bases, with 26 bases left between them. The CDR3 DNA reads as TGCAGCGTTGAAGATCGTCTGTGGGGCGGCGGGGGCACCACTGGGGCCAACGTCCTGACTTTC. Translating gives CSVEDRLWGGGGTTGANVLTF.

V usage is TRBV7-8 and J usage is TRBJ2-7, with D possibly being TRBD2 (5 bases). This CDR3 is built from 14 residues. In germline, CDR1 is SGHVS, CDR2 FQNEAQ. The V gene lost 8 bases and the J gene lost 0 bases, with 14 bases spanning the gap. Written as DNA, the CDR3 is TGTGCCAGCGGGCTCCGGGAAAGCTCCTACGAGCAGTACTTC. Translated, it gives CASGLRESSYEQYF.

The chain employs TRBV21-1 and TRBJ2-2; the DNA was not used to check the table's D call, TRBD2. TRBV21-1 is assigned pseudogene status. There are 19 residues in the CDR3. DNA for the CDR3: TGTGCCAGCAGCAAATGGCGGACTAGCGGGAGAAGTAGAACCGGGGAGCTGTTTTTT. Its translation: CASSKWRTSGRSRTGELFF.

J is TRBJ1-6 and V is TRBV30; D is unclear. The CDR3 covers 16 residues. The V gene's germline CDR1 is GTSNPN and CDR2 SVGIG (reference sequence). With 1 base removed from V and 3 bases from J, the gap between germline ends came to 13 bases. CDR3 sequence (DNA): TGTGCCTGGAGTGCGACTAGCGCTAACTATAATTCACCCCTCCACTTT. The encoded protein is CAWSATSANYNSPLHF.

This chain links TRBV11-2 with TRBJ2-7; TRBD2 is a possible D gene (5 bases). The CDR3 has 14 amino acids. CDR1 SGHAT and CDR2 FQNNGV come from the germline V gene. Trimming removed 6 bases from V and 0 bases from J, with 12 bases in between. CDR3 sequence (DNA): TGTGCCAGCAGTTTAACTAGAAGCTCCTACGAGCAGTACTTC. Residues: CASSLTRSSYEQYF. The complete variable domain, with remaining parts taken from reference TRBV11-2 and TRBJ2-7, reads EAGVAQSPRYKIIEKRQSVAFWCNPISGHATLYWYQQILGQGPKLLIQFQNNGVVDDSQLPKDRFSAERLKGVDSTLKIQPAKLEDSAVYLCASSLTRSSYEQYFGPGTRLTVT.

The V call is TRBV10-1, the J call TRBJ1-6, with a weak D call TRBD1 (5 bases). There are 13 residues in the CDR3. Trimming pared 3 bases from V and 7 bases from J, leaving 7 bases between. The V gene's germline CDR1 is WNHNN and CDR2 SYGVQD (reference sequence). CDR3 in DNA: TGCGCCAGCAGTGACAGGGCGAATTCACCCCTCCACTTT. This gives the protein CASSDRANSPLHF.

The chain uses TRBV11-1 and TRBJ1-2, with 7 nucleotides matching TRBD1. The trim removed 5 bases at V and 8 bases at J, leaving 14 bases unmatched. Germline loops: CDR1 SGHAT, CDR2 FQDESV (reference sequence). This CDR3 contains 15 residues. This CDR3 is CASSRSQGVMEGYTF. The CDR3 nucleotides are TGTGCCAGCAGCCGCTCTCAGGGGGTCATGGAGGGCTACACCTTC.

V usage is TRBV7-2 and J usage is TRBJ2-1; D is possibly TRBD1 (6 bases). V was cut by 4 bases and J by 10 bases, with 11 bases left in between. Germline values: CDR1 SGHTA, CDR2 FQGNSA. CDR3 length equals 12 residues. CDR3 loop: CASSSGVGEQFF. The CDR3 nucleotides are TGTGCCAGCAGCTCAGGGGTCGGGGAGCAGTTCTTC.

The CDR3, as DNA: TGTGCCAGCAGCGCCACGGGGGACAGCGAGGGAACTAACTATGGCTACACCTTC. Its protein is CASSATGDSEGTNYGYTF. The chain recombines TRBV9 with TRBJ1-2, with 7 bases identical to TRBD1. The V segment lost 3 bases and the J segment 0 bases; nucleotides outside the gene matches: 14. Germline loops: CDR1 SGDLS, CDR2 YYNGEE. The CDR3 is 18 amino acids.

The rearrangement links TRBV7-7 to TRBJ2-1; D is unclear. The CDR3 totals 16 residues. From germline, CDR1 is SSHAT and CDR2 FNYEAQ (reference sequence). The V end lost 1 base, the J end lost 0 bases, and 10 bases lay between the germline ends. CDR3 sequence: CASSLGGPSSYNEQFF. The DNA for the CDR3 is TGTGCCAGCAGCTTAGGTGGGCCCAGCTCCTACAATGAGCAGTTCTTC.

The V gene is TRBV6-1, the J gene TRBJ1-3, with 10 bases lining up with TRBD1. The CDR3 sequence is 15 residues long. Germline V lookup: CDR1 MNHNS, CDR2 SASEGT. V dropped 4 bases and J dropped 3; count of bases not matched to a gene: 3. The CDR3 DNA reads as TGTGCCAGCAGTGTTGGACAGGGGGGTGGAAACACCATATATTTT. It is translated as CASSVGQGGGNTIYF.